This T cell receptor (beta chain) was recovered during a study of identical twins' blood T cells. TCRdb independently ran MiXCR on the 5' RACE reads; one entry per CDR3 protein. The repertoire has 350,000 to 400,000 distinct CDR3 sequences, roughly 27% of them found once; the top ten carry roughly 5.5%. This CDR3 spans 14 amino acids. Germline V gives CDR1 LGHNA, CDR2 YNFKEQ. The V end was cut by 0 bases, the J end by 4 bases, with 9 bases between. The sequence derives from a woman aged 18 to 55 in good health. The chain couples TRBV4-2 to TRBJ1-1, with a tentative D call TRBD1 (5 bases). The specimen was PBMCs. The CDR3 loop reads CASSQDGGFTEAFF. In DNA, the CDR3 is TGTGCCAGCAGCCAAGATGGGGGTTTCACTGAAGCTTTCTTT.